This entry features one T cell receptor (beta chain) sequence. Its antigen is not known. Sequenced by immunoSEQ multiplex PCR; TCRdb stores in-frame clones only, minus some. The table has about 480,000 clones, roughly 85% seen once. Documented treatment: about 20 received Ad26.COV2.S at low or high dose, single or two shots; roughly five received placebo; per-sample allocation not given. The investigators took samples on day 63 after the first vaccine or placebo injection. Donation was by an adult aged 18-55 years who was in Boston. These data originate in a study of Ad26.COV2.S vaccination and SARS-CoV-2 variants. In the study overall: The authors gave Ad26.COV2.S intramuscularly, either once or twice 56 days apart.

Findings and limits, study-wide: The authors reported substantial breadth in spike-specific CD8+ and CD4+ T cell responses after vaccination.

The J segment lost 9 bases and the V segment lost 0 bases, leaving 5 bases of the junction unmatched. The CDR3 extends over 15 amino acids. Germline-derived CDR1 and CDR2 are SGDLS and YYNGEE. The chain combines TRBV9 with TRBJ2-1; 11 nucleotides agree with TRBD1. The material sequenced was peripheral blood, taken in a trial of Ad26.COV2.S vaccine versus placebo. This TCR was sampled from a person aged 18-60 years who received the Ad26.COV2.S COVID-19 vaccine or a placebo. The CDR3 spells CASSVDGQGASEQFF. The CDR3 DNA follows: TGTGCCAGCAGCGTAGATGGACAGGGGGCGAGTGAGCAGTTCTTC. Full variable domain (rest looked up from reference TRBV9 and TRBJ2-1): DSGVTQTPKHLITATGQRVTLRCSPRSGDLSVYWYQQSLDQGLQFLIQYYNGEERAKGNILERFSAQQFPDLHSELNLSSLELGDSALYFCASSVDGQGASEQFFGPGTRLTVL.